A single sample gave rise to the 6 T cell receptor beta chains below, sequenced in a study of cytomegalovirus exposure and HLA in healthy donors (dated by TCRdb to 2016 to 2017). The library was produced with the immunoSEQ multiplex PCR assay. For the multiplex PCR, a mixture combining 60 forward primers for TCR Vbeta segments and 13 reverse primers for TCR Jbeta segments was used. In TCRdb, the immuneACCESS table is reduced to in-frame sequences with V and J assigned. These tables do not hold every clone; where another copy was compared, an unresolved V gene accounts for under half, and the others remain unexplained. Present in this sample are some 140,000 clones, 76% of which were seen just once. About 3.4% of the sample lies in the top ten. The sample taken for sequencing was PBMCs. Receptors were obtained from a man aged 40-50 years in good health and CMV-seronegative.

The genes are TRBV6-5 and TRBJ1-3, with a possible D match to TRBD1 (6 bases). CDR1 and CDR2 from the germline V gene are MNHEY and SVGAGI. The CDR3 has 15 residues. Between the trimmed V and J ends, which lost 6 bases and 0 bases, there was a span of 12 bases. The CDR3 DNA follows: TGTGCCAGCAGCGAGGACAGTTACTCTGGAAACACCATATATTTT. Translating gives CASSEDSYSGNTIYF.

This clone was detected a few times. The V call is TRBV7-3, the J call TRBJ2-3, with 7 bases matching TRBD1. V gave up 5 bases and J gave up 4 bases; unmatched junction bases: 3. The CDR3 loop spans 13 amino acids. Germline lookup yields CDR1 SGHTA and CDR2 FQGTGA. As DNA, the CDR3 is TGTGCCAGCAGCCGACAGGGTGCAGATACGCAGTATTTT. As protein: CASSRQGADTQYF.

Here the CDR3 reads CASKIRRTQKLEQYF. The CDR3 region has the DNA TGCGCCAGCAAGATCCGACGGACTCAAAAGCTCGAGCAGTACTTC. The chain has TRBV10-1 and TRBJ2-7; D perhaps matches TRBD2 (5 bases). V lost 7 bases and J lost 6, with 22 bases in between. CDR3 length equals 15 residues. Germline CDR1 and CDR2: WNHNN and SYGVQD (reference sequence).

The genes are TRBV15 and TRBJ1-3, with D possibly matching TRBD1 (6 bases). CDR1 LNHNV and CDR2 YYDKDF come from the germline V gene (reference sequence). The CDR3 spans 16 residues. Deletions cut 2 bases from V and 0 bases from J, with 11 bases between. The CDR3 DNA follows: TGTGCCACCAGCAGAAAGACAGGACTCTCTGGAAACACCATATATTTT. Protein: CATSRKTGLSGNTIYF. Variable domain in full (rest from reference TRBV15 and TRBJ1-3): DAMVIQNPRYQVTQFGKPVTLSCSQTLNHNVMYWYQQKSSQAPKLLFHYYDKDFNNEADTPDNFQSRRPNTSFCFLDIRSPGLGDTAMYLCATSRKTGLSGNTIYFGEGSWLTVV.

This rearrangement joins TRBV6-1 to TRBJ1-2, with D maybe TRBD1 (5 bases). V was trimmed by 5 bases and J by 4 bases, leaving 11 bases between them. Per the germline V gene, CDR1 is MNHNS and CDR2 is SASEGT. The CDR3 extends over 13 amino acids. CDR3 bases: TGTGCCAGCAGTAACGACAGATTCTATGGCTACACCTTC. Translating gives CASSNDRFYGYTF.

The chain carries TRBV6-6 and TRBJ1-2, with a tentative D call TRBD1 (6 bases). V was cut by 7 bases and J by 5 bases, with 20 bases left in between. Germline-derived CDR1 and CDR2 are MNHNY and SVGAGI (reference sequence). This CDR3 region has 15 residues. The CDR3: CASIHNQGMWYGYTF. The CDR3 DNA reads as TGTGCCAGCATCCACAACCAGGGGATGTGGTATGGCTACACCTTC.